The clone carrying this T cell receptor beta chain was picked up many times. The antigen is undetermined. Researchers barred patients who had uncontrolled infection, other autoimmune disease, pregnancy or lactation. PBMCs were collected from an approximately 9.3 ml volume of fresh peripheral blood. The CDR3 contains 14 residues. Per the germline V gene, CDR1 is MNHEY and CDR2 is SVGEGT. With 8 bases removed from V and 2 bases from J, the gap between germline ends came to 14 bases. This sample is part of a study of T cells in Graves' hyperthyroidism and ophthalmopathy. Notes on the study in general: The model identified upcoming ophthalmopathy a median about six months ahead of onset. Most thyroid-expanded clonotypes above 0.001 were also found in blood.

Regions amplified from RNA transcripts were the TCR beta CDR3 regions. An initial round of RT-PCR targeting the TCR CDR3 relied on the HTBI primer set. TCRdb itself ran the multiplex PCR reads through MiXCR, one entry per CDR3 protein. Of roughly 520,000 distinct CDR3 sequences listed, approximately 25% are singletons. Material for sequencing was blood. This sequence joins TRBV6-2 or TRBV6-3 and TRBJ2-3; D may correspond to TRBD1 or TRBD2 (5 bases each). The clonotype comes from a woman younger than 45 with Graves' ophthalmopathy. The CDR3 DNA follows: TGTGCCAGCGACCGGGGCCTCAACACAGATACGCAGTATTTT. Its protein product is CASDRGLNTDTQYF.